This passage covers 18 T cell receptor beta chains from one sample sequenced in a study of metastatic and nonmetastatic thyroid tumors (TCRdb year 2020). None of the patients had been given any treatment before thyroid surgery. Libraries were built with PCR. The reads were generated on an Illumina HiSeq 4000. TCRdb trimmed public reads at Q25 via fastp, called clones via MiXCR and kept in-frame beta chains. The sample profile shows some 27,000 clones; 20% to 25% of them were found once. Clones ranked in the top ten supply about 30% of the sample. The sample was blood. Receptor source: a male donor with papillary thyroid cancer or a benign thyroid nodule (not recorded which). Some clones in this sample may be carry-over from other donors' samples.

This clone was seen ten or more times. The chain has TRBV6-1 and TRBJ1-4, with D possibly matching TRBD1 (6 bases). The CDR3 loop spans 13 amino acids. The V and J ends lost 7 bases and 4 bases respectively, with 10 bases between them. Germline V CDR1 and CDR2: MNHNS, SASEGT. CDR3 bases: TGTGCCAGCATCCGGGACAATAATGAAAAACTGTTTTTT. This translates into CASIRDNNEKLFF.

This clone was recorded many times. The V gene is TRBV12-3 or TRBV12-4, the J gene TRBJ2-4; D is perhaps TRBD1 (6 bases). This CDR3 region has 19 residues. Trimming removed 5 bases at V and 0 bases at J, with 23 bases between. The CDR3 DNA reads as TGTGCCAGCAGTGGGACCAGGGGATCCGTCAAGCTAGCCAAAAACATTCAGTACTTC. This gives the protein CASSGTRGSVKLAKNIQYF.

Ten or more counts support this clone. The chain combines TRBV6-1 with TRBJ2-1; TRBD1 is a possible D gene (5 bases). CDR3 length: 13 residues. CDR1 and CDR2 (germline): MNHNS, SASEGT. V lost 7 bases and J 4 bases, leaving 11 bases between the germline ends. The CDR3 here is CASMETEYNEQFF. CDR3 DNA: TGTGCCAGCATGGAGACAGAATACAATGAGCAGTTCTTC.

In this sample, this clone is medium-sized. The V gene is TRBV27, the J gene TRBJ2-1; 12 bases are a match to TRBD2. The CDR3 is 16 amino acids. The J segment lost 8 bases and the V segment lost 4 bases, leaving 9 bases of the junction unmatched. Germline V gene data show CDR1 as MNHEY and CDR2 as SMNVEV (reference sequence). CDR3 residues: CASSSASGRAPYEQFF. DNA for the CDR3: TGTGCCAGCAGTTCCGCTAGCGGGAGGGCCCCTTATGAGCAGTTCTTC.

This clone was observed a handful of times. Other DNA variants within this sample encode the same CDR3. The genes are TRBV20-1 and TRBJ1-5, with 7 bases identical to TRBD1. J gave up 0 bases and V 6 bases, and 11 bases lay outside the gene matches. CDR1 DFQATT and CDR2 SNEGSKA come from the germline V gene (reference sequence). This CDR3 contains 16 residues. This chain's CDR3 is CSATIPGQISNQPQHF. CDR3 coding DNA: TGCAGTGCCACCATACCGGGACAGATTAGCAATCAGCCCCAGCATTTT.

This clone was picked up many times. The chain uses TRBV6-1 and TRBJ1-2; D call uncertain. Trimming pared 6 bases from V and 8 bases from J, leaving 16 bases between. This CDR3 region has 13 residues. Germline V gene lookup returns CDR1 MNHNS and CDR2 SASEGT. The CDR3 spells CASRLGPTKGYTF. For the CDR3, the DNA is TGTGCCAGCAGACTAGGACCGACTAAGGGCTACACCTTC.

This clone was recorded many times. The rearrangement links TRBV30 to TRBJ1-5; tentative D call: TRBD1 (5 bases). The germline gives CDR1 GTSNPN, CDR2 SVGIG (reference sequence). Trimming took 0 bases from V and 1 from J, leaving 10 bases between them. The CDR3 consists of 15 residues. The CDR3: CAWSVLGASNQPQHF. In nucleotides, the CDR3 is TGTGCCTGGAGTGTTCTCGGGGCCAGCAATCAGCCCCAGCATTTT. The whole variable domain, remainder taken from reference TRBV30 and TRBJ1-5, is SQTIHQWPATLVQPVGSPLSLECTVEGTSNPNLYWYRQAAGRGLQLLFYSVGIGQISSEVPQNLSASRPQDRQFILSSKKLLLSDSGFYLCAWSVLGASNQPQHFGDGTRLSIL.

There are many counts of this clone. The chain has TRBV6-2 or TRBV6-3 and TRBJ2-4; 8 bases are shared with TRBD1. After removal of 6 bases from V and 0 bases from J, the junction contained 7 bases not matched to a gene. CDR3 size: 16 residues. Germline V gene lookup returns CDR1 MNHEY and CDR2 SVGEGT. DNA of the CDR3: TGTGCCAGCAGCCTAGCCAGGGGGCTAGCCAAAAACATTCAGTACTTC. Protein: CASSLARGLAKNIQYF.

This clone was counted ten times or more. V gene TRBV6-1 combines with J gene TRBJ1-2; the D is unclear. This CDR3 is 16 amino acids long. The V end lost 2 bases, the J end lost 4 bases, and 17 bases lay between the germline ends. Germline V gene lookup returns CDR1 MNHNS and CDR2 SASEGT. CDR3 residues: CASSESLGFGSYGYTF. As DNA, the CDR3 is TGTGCCAGCAGTGAAAGTTTGGGGTTCGGGAGCTATGGCTACACCTTC.

This clone was counted many times. The CDR3 loop reads CASSLREVAGGPGFF. The CDR3 bases are TGTGCCAGCAGCTTACGGGAGGTCGCGGGGGGGCCGGGGTTCTTC. The V call is TRBV7-8, the J call TRBJ2-1, with 9 bases matching TRBD2. Germline CDR1 and CDR2: SGHVS and FQNEAQ. The CDR3 consists of 15 residues. V lost 2 bases to trimming and J lost 15 bases; unmatched junction nucleotides: 14.

The gene calls are TRBV20-1 and TRBJ2-1; tentative D call: TRBD2 (6 bases). The CDR3 loop spans 13 amino acids. V was trimmed by 6 bases and J by 5 bases, leaving 14 bases between them. The germline gives CDR1 DFQATT, CDR2 SNEGSKA (reference sequence). CDR3 residues: CSARELRDNEQFF. In DNA, the CDR3 is TGCAGTGCCCGGGAGTTGAGGGACAATGAGCAGTTCTTC.

A note on this clone: Compared with germline, one end of the junction differs, possibly owing to a read error. This sequence joins TRBV28 and TRBJ1-4, with D hard to call. CDR3 length: 15 amino acids. Germline-derived CDR1 and CDR2 are MDHEN and SYDVKM. The DNA for the CDR3 is TGTGCCAGAAGTTTACCGGGTGCAACTAATGTAAAACTGGTTTTT. Translation gives CARSLPGATNVKLVF.

This clone occurred once. The junction does not match germline at one end; this may be a read error. The chain recombines TRBV25-1 with TRBJ1-2; D is unresolved. Germline-derived CDR1 and CDR2 are MGHDK and SYGVNS. This CDR3 contains 13 residues. The CDR3 DNA is TGTGCCAGCAGTGGGAAGCACCACTATGGCTACTCCTTC. Translating it yields CASSGKHHYGYSF.

The rearrangement joins TRBV9 to TRBJ2-1, with TRBD2 matching over 10 bases. The CDR3 is made up of 16 amino acids. Looked up from germline, CDR1 is SGDLS and CDR2 is YYNGEE. The V segment lost 4 bases and the J segment 4 bases; nucleotides outside the gene matches: 8. The DNA of the CDR3 is TGTGCCAGCAGCACCCGACTAGCGGGTGTGTACAATGAGCAGTTCTTC. Its protein product is CASSTRLAGVYNEQFF.

This clone was counted ten times or more. This sequence joins TRBV5-4 and TRBJ2-7, with 7 bases fitting TRBD1. Trimming cost V 4 bases and J 4 bases; bases outside gene matches: 5. CDR1 is SGHNT, CDR2 YYREEE, per germline (reference sequence). This CDR3 is 13 amino acids long. CDR3 sequence (DNA): TGTGCCAGCAGCACTGACAGGGCGTACGAGCAGTACTTC. As protein: CASSTDRAYEQYF. Full variable domain (outside the CDR3, taken from reference TRBV5-4 and TRBJ2-7): ETGVTQSPTHLIKTRGQQVTLRCSSQSGHNTVSWYQQALGQGPQFIFQYYREEENGRGNFPPRFSGLQFPNYSSELNVNALELDDSALYLCASSTDRAYEQYFGPGTRLTVT.

This clone was recorded at least ten times. The genes are TRBV5-1 and TRBJ2-4; perhaps D is TRBD1 or TRBD2 (5 bases each). The CDR3 sequence is 17 residues long. Germline CDR1 reads SGHRS; CDR2 reads YFSETQ. V shed 1 base and J shed 0 bases, with 14 bases lying between them. This CDR3 is CASSLMGRLLAKNIQYF. The DNA for the CDR3 is TGCGCCAGCAGCTTGATGGGACGGCTTCTAGCCAAAAACATTCAGTACTTC.

This clone was detected many times. The V gene is TRBV14, the J gene TRBJ2-1, with 7 bases matching TRBD2. The CDR3 consists of 17 residues. Germline CDR1 SGHDN, CDR2 FVKESK. V trimming: 2 bases; J trimming: 4 bases; junction bases outside the gene matches: 11. The CDR3 bases are TGTGCCAGCAGCCAAATGAAGGGGACTACCTTTTACAATGAGCAGTTCTTC. This gives the protein CASSQMKGTTFYNEQFF.

Comment on this clone: One junction end does not reproduce the germline sequence, and a read error may be involved. The chain carries TRBV20-1 and TRBJ2-3; TRBD1 or TRBD2 may be the D gene (6 bases each). This CDR3 is built from 15 residues. CDR1 and CDR2 (germline): DFQATT, SNEGSKA (reference sequence). As DNA, the CDR3 is TGCGGTGCTAGGGGGGACCGAACTAGAAAAGATACGCAGTATTTT. Encoded protein: CGARGDRTRKDTQYF.